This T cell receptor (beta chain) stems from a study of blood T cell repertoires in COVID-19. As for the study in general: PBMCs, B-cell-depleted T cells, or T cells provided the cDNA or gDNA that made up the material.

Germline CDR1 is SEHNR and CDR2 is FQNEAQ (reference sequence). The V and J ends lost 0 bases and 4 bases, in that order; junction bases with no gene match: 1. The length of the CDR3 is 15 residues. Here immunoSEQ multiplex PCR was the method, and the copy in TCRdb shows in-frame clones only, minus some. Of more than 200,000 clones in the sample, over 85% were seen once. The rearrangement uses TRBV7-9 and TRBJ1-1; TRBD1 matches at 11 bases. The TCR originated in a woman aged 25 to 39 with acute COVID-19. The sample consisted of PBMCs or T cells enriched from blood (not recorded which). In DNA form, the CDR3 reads TGTGCCAGCAGCTTAGCAGGACAGGGGGCCACTGAAGCTTTCTTT. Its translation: CASSLAGQGATEAFF. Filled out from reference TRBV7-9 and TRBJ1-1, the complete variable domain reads DTGVSQNPRHKITKRGQNVTFRCDPISEHNRLYWYRQTLGQGPEFLTYFQNEAQLEKSRLLSDRFSAERPKGSFSTLEIQRTEQGDSAMYLCASSLAGQGATEAFFGQGTRLTVV.